Listed below are T cell receptor beta chains from one sample, sequenced in a study of T cells in Graves' hyperthyroidism and ophthalmopathy. TCRdb re-called the multiplex PCR reads through MiXCR, storing one row per CDR3 protein. This table holds about 360,000 distinct CDR3 sequences, 13% found once. The sequenced material came from blood. Receptors originate from a woman between 18 and 29 years old with Graves' hyperthyroidism. Both conserved end residues are part of each CDR3. A D gene is named only where the DNA matches it firmly. Clone size is not always given. Where it is, it says once, few, many or a class for expanded clones.

>TRBJ2-3|many|TRBV2|TRBD1
CASSLDRVTDTQYF
>TRBJ2-7|many|TRBV28|NA
CASTLGLTSYEQYF
>TRBJ1-5|many|TRBV7-8|NA
CASSLEGPGPQHF
>TRBJ2-5|NA|TRBV4-2|NA
CASSQGLGAAQYF
>TRBJ1-5|NA|TRBV11-2|NA
CASSQDKGLGQPQHF
>TRBJ2-5|many|TRBV7-3|NA
CASSLTGGHEGETQYF
>TRBJ2-3|few|TRBV7-2|NA
CASSLVWGRGTDTQYF
>TRBJ2-7|few|TRBV28|TRBD2
CASSPSKPGGGPGYEQYF
>TRBJ1-5|many|TRBV12-3/TRBV12-4|NA
CASSLTADSNQPQHF
>TRBJ2-1|many|TRBV12-3/TRBV12-4|NA
CASSYSGEQFF
>TRBJ2-7|many|TRBV4-2|NA
CASSISRDFSYEQYF
>TRBJ2-6|NA|TRBV6-5|NA
CASSYSSPGTSGANVLTF
>TRBJ2-3|many|TRBV20-1|NA
CSALGGDPPDTQYF
>TRBJ2-5|many|TRBV5-5|TRBD2
CASSLGAGAQETQYF
>TRBJ1-6|NA|TRBV6-1|TRBD1
CASRSTGLSSPLHF
>TRBJ1-3|NA|TRBV4-1|NA
CASSQQGNTIYF
>TRBJ1-4|many|TRBV6-2/TRBV6-3|NA
CASSPATNEKLFF
>TRBJ2-4|few|TRBV5-1|NA
CASRPGALAKNIQYF
>TRBJ1-2|many|TRBV5-6|NA
CASSSFDRMTDYGYTF
>TRBJ2-7|NA|TRBV6-1|NA
CASTKVGVSYEQYF
>TRBJ2-1|many|TRBV9|TRBD2
CASSVGGGPGEQFF
>TRBJ1-4|NA|TRBV5-1|TRBD1
CASSFRQGPEKLFF
>TRBJ1-2|many|TRBV5-1|NA
CASSLVSGANYGYTF